The 21 T cell receptor beta chains below come from one sample, sequenced in a study of CD4 T cells in relation to SARS-CoV-2 and coronaviruses. Profiling relied on immunoSEQ multiplex PCR, and the TCRdb table lists in-frame clones only, not all of them. The sample includes about 26,000 clones, roughly 80% of them seen just once. The unexposed donors gave CD4+ T cells in about 2010-2019, prior to COVID-19. After about 10 days of culture, CD4+ T cells were isolated. For these receptors, no antigen is known. The sample consisted of CD4+ T cells from PBMCs, cultured in vitro. Receptors originate from a human donor in good health.

The rearrangement links TRBV4-1 to TRBJ2-1, with D perhaps matching TRBD2 (6 bases). This CDR3 has 15 residues. Looked up from germline, CDR1 is MGHRA and CDR2 is YSYEKL. V was trimmed by 5 bases and J by 3 bases, leaving 14 bases between them. DNA for the CDR3: TGCGCCAGCAGCTTACGACTAGGCCTCTACAATGAGCAGTTCTTC. Residues: CASSLRLGLYNEQFF.

This rearrangement joins TRBV2 to TRBJ1-1; D is uncertain. The germline V gene encodes CDR1 SNHLY and CDR2 FYNNEI. The CDR3 sequence is 13 residues long. V gave up 7 bases and J gave up 1 base, with 10 bases separating them. The CDR3 spells CASNGIWNTEAFF. The CDR3, as DNA: TGTGCCAGCAACGGGATTTGGAACACTGAAGCTTTCTTT.

The sample holds a few counts of this clone. The V and J genes are TRBV7-9 and TRBJ1-1; D is perhaps TRBD1 (5 bases). The ends were cut back, 3 bases at V and 1 base at J, with 6 bases in the middle. Looked up from germline, CDR1 is SEHNR and CDR2 is FQNEAQ (reference sequence). The CDR3 spans 13 residues. The CDR3 protein is CASSFGGNTEAFF. CDR3 bases: TGTGCCAGCAGCTTCGGGGGGAACACTGAAGCTTTCTTT.

V is TRBV5-6 and J is TRBJ2-7; TRBD1 aligns across 8 bases. CDR1 and CDR2 (germline): SGHDT, YYEEEE. Germline trimming cut 4 bases from V and 1 base from J; bases unmatched to any gene: 10. This CDR3 spans 16 amino acids. CDR3 residues: CASSLLGTGVSYEQYF. The CDR3 nucleotides read TGTGCCAGCAGCCTGCTGGGGACAGGAGTTTCCTACGAGCAGTACTTC.

CDR3 coding DNA: TGTGCCAGCAGCAGCCCCCAGGGGGCTTTTGGCTACACCTTC. It is translated as CASSSPQGAFGYTF. The J gene is TRBJ1-2, the V gene TRBV7-2, with 8 nucleotides matching TRBD1. This CDR3 has 14 residues. CDR1 and CDR2 (germline): SGHTA, FQGNSA. J gave up 7 bases and V 5 bases, and 9 bases lay outside the gene matches.

This chain links TRBV7-3 with TRBJ1-1, with D tentatively TRBD1 (5 bases). CDR1 SGHTA and CDR2 FQGTGA come from the germline V gene. This CDR3 spans 13 amino acids. The germline V and J ends were trimmed by 5 bases and 1 base, with 8 bases remaining between them. DNA for the CDR3: TGTGCCAGCAGCCCCACAGGGAACACTGAAGCTTTCTTT. Residues: CASSPTGNTEAFF.

The chain combines TRBV11-2 with TRBJ2-7, with 12 bases aligning to TRBD2. Trimming at V came to 5 bases and at J to 5 bases, leaving 4 bases not matched to a gene. The CDR3 has 14 residues. The germline V gene has CDR1 SGHAT and CDR2 FQNNGV. CDR3 DNA: TGTGCCAGCAGCCTACTAGCGGGGGGAGACGAGCAGTACTTC. Amino acids: CASSLLAGGDEQYF.

There are a few counts of this clone. V and J are TRBV6-5 and TRBJ1-4; D remains ambiguous. Trimming left V 5 bases short and J 5 bases short, with 12 bases between. The CDR3 loop spans 14 amino acids. The germline V gene has CDR1 MNHEY and CDR2 SVGAGI. The CDR3 region is CASSQQPSNEKLFF. CDR3 bases: TGTGCCAGCAGTCAACAGCCATCAAATGAAAAACTGTTTTTT.

This chain uses TRBV5-1 with TRBJ1-1, with D possibly matching TRBD1 (5 bases). The CDR3 spans 15 residues. Trimming stripped 2 bases from V and 1 base from J, with 12 bases between. From germline, CDR1 is SGHRS and CDR2 YFSETQ. The CDR3 sequence is CASSFAVRANTEAFF. In DNA, the CDR3 is TGCGCCAGCAGCTTTGCCGTCAGGGCGAACACTGAAGCTTTCTTT.

This chain links TRBV19 with TRBJ2-1; 8 bases are a match to TRBD1. Losses at the gene ends were 8 bases for V and 2 bases for J; bases not matched to a gene: 8. The germline V gene has CDR1 LNHDA and CDR2 SQIVND (reference sequence). CDR3 size: 15 residues. The CDR3 coding sequence is TGTGCCAGTCAAGGCAGGGGGCTGACCTACAATGAGCAGTTCTTC. Protein product: CASQGRGLTYNEQFF.

The chain is built from TRBV4-3 and TRBJ1-6, with no clear D. From germline, CDR1 is LGHNA and CDR2 YSLEER. V dropped 0 bases and J dropped 6 bases, with 6 bases sitting between them. The CDR3 runs to 14 residues. CDR3: CASSQDSPNSPLHF. In DNA form, the CDR3 reads TGCGCCAGCAGCCAAGACAGCCCTAATTCACCCCTCCACTTT.

The chain recombines TRBV5-1 with TRBJ2-3; 8 nucleotides align to TRBD2. Germline-derived CDR1 and CDR2 are SGHRS and YFSETQ. V shed 0 bases, J shed 4 bases, and the junction held 7 bases outside the gene matches. The CDR3 is 16 amino acids. CDR3 bases: TGCGCCAGCAGCTTGGTTTCCGGGAGGGCCGCAGATACGCAGTATTTT. Its protein is CASSLVSGRAADTQYF.

The chain combines TRBV5-1 with TRBJ2-3, with 9 bases fitting TRBD2. The CDR3 is 16 amino acids. V shed 5 bases, J shed 0 bases, and the junction held 7 bases outside the gene matches. Germline assignment: CDR1 SGHRS and CDR2 YFSETQ. The chain's CDR3 is CASSSGTSWSTDTQYF. The CDR3 DNA reads as TGCGCCAGCAGTTCCGGGACTAGCTGGAGCACAGATACGCAGTATTTT. Full variable domain (outside the CDR3, taken from reference TRBV5-1 and TRBJ2-3): KAGVTQTPRYLIKTRGQQVTLSCSPISGHRSVSWYQQTPGQGLQFLFEYFSETQRNKGNFPGRFSGRQFSNSRSEMNVSTLELGDSALYLCASSSGTSWSTDTQYFGPGTRLTVL.

V gene TRBV9 combines with J gene TRBJ1-1, with D possibly being TRBD1 (5 bases). CDR1 and CDR2 from the germline V gene are SGDLS and YYNGEE. Trimming took 0 bases from V and 4 from J, leaving 7 bases between them. This CDR3 has 13 amino acids. CDR3 amino acids: CASSVARGTEAFF. The CDR3 DNA is TGTGCCAGCAGCGTAGCTAGGGGCACTGAAGCTTTCTTT.

In its sample, this clone was seen a few times. The chain carries TRBV7-6 and TRBJ2-1, with TRBD2 as a possible D gene (6 bases). Trimming left V 9 bases short and J 1 base short, with 16 bases between. The CDR3 is 15 amino acids. Per germline, CDR1 SGHVS and CDR2 FNYEAQ. The chain's CDR3 is CASLEGQRSYNEQFF. The CDR3 DNA reads TGTGCCAGTTTGGAGGGGCAGCGGTCCTACAATGAGCAGTTCTTC.

In this sample, this clone turned up a few times. The V call is TRBV19, the J call TRBJ1-2; D gene unclear. Germline CDR1 LNHDA, CDR2 SQIVND (reference sequence). CDR3 length: 12 amino acids. With 11 bases removed from V and 8 bases from J, the gap between germline ends came to 18 bases. In DNA form, the CDR3 reads TGTGCCGCCGGCGGGAGGTTGGTGGGCTACACCTTC. Translating gives CAAGGRLVGYTF.

This sequence joins TRBV2 and TRBJ2-5; a possible D gene is TRBD1 (5 bases). From germline, CDR1 is SNHLY and CDR2 FYNNEI. With 7 bases removed from V and 7 bases from J, the gap between germline ends came to 19 bases. This CDR3 has 14 residues. CDR3 residues: CASTPEQGTGTQYF. CDR3 sequence (DNA): TGTGCCAGCACCCCCGAGCAGGGAACGGGGACCCAGTACTTC.

The chain has TRBV6-5 and TRBJ1-4, with D possibly matching TRBD1 (5 bases). Between the trimmed V and J ends, which lost 5 bases and 0 bases, there was a span of 7 bases. The CDR3 is made up of 14 amino acids. From germline, CDR1 is MNHEY and CDR2 SVGAGI. The CDR3 loop is CASSTTATNEKLFF. Here the CDR3 DNA reads TGTGCCAGCAGTACGACAGCAACTAATGAAAAACTGTTTTTT.

This chain uses TRBV7-9 with TRBJ1-4, with a weak D call TRBD1 (6 bases). Germline CDR1 is SEHNR and CDR2 is FQNEAQ (reference sequence). Trimming took 2 bases from V and 4 from J, leaving 11 bases between them. CDR3 length equals 15 residues. CDR3 protein: CASSLLGTLNEKLFF. The CDR3 DNA reads as TGTGCCAGCAGCTTACTCGGGACACTTAATGAAAAACTGTTTTTT.

This clone has more than one count but fewer than ten. This chain connects TRBV10-1 to TRBJ1-1; 9 bases fit TRBD1. Trimming at V came to 8 bases and at J to 5 bases, leaving 9 bases not matched to a gene. CDR3 length: 14 residues. The V gene's germline CDR1 is WNHNN and CDR2 SYGVQD (reference sequence). The CDR3 bases are TGCGCCAGCCGCTCCTCGACAGGGGGTACTGAAGCTTTCTTT. It is translated as CASRSSTGGTEAFF.

The rearrangement uses TRBV2 and TRBJ1-2, with D maybe TRBD1 (5 bases). V lost 4 bases, J lost 1 base, and 10 bases lay in between. CDR3 length: 14 residues. Germline V gene lookup returns CDR1 SNHLY and CDR2 FYNNEI. DNA of the CDR3: TGTGCCAGCAGTGGGTACAGGATTAACTATGGCTACACCTTC. It translates to CASSGYRINYGYTF.